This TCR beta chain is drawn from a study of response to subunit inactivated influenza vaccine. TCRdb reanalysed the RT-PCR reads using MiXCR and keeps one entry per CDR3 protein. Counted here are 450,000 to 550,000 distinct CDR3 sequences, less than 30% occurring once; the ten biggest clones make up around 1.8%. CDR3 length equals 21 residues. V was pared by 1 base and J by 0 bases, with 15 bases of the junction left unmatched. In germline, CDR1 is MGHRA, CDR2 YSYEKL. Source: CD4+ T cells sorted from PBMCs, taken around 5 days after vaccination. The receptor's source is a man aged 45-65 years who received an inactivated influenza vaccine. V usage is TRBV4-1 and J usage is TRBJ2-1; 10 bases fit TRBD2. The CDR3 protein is CASSQGRTSGVRITSYNEQFF. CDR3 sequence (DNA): TGCGCCAGCAGCCAAGGACGAACTAGCGGGGTAAGGATTACCTCCTACAATGAGCAGTTCTTC.